This T cell receptor (beta chain) was obtained from a study of shared clonotypes between healthy human individuals. The assay was immunoSEQ multiplex PCR, and TCRdb's table has in-frame clones only and misses some. The profile shows fewer than 850,000 clones, just over 95% of them singletons. Study-wide points: Unshared clonotypes carried lower generation probabilities than those common to all four donors. Estimated richness was generally greater in naive than memory subsets.

Note on this clone: Its antigen remains unknown.

CD45RO negativity and positive selection for CCR7 defined naive CD8 cells, a population that excluded terminally differentiated effector memory CD45RA+ cells. V trimming: 6 bases; J trimming: 2 bases; junction bases outside the gene matches: 3. Germline V gives CDR1 MNHEY, CDR2 SMNVEV (reference sequence). The CDR3 length is 14 residues. This clonotype was obtained from a man younger than 45 in good health. The sequenced material came from naive CD8+ T cells sorted from blood. V usage is TRBV27 and J usage is TRBJ2-3; 9 nucleotides line up with TRBD1. CDR3 region: CASRGQGITDTQYF. CDR3 DNA sequence: TGTGCCAGCAGAGGACAGGGGATCACAGATACGCAGTATTTT.